This T cell receptor (beta chain) came from a study of regulatory dendritic cells for organ transplantation. Study-wide points: Between individuals, the alloreactive memory CD8+ T cell pool differed considerably. Naive CD4+ and CD8+ repertoires were highly diverse; memory CD8+ was most oligoclonal. Mature dendritic cells appeared to drive more memory CD8+ clonal expansion than regulatory ones.

Remarks on this clone: The antigen is not known.

Looked up from germline, CDR1 is SGHTA and CDR2 is FQGNSA. This CDR3 is 14 amino acids long. Trimming stripped 3 bases from V and 3 bases from J, with 11 bases between. Assay: immunoSEQ multiplex PCR; the TCRdb copy retains only in-frame clones and omits some. The sample consists of fewer than 25,000 clones, 74% of them appearing once. The chain couples TRBV7-2 to TRBJ2-5; TRBD2 is a possible D gene (6 bases). This sequence was found in a human donor in good health. Sequenced sample: memory CD4+ T cells from blood. Subset indicated: CD45RO+ memory T cells. The CDR3 here is CASSFQGGKETQYF. In DNA form, the CDR3 reads TGTGCCAGCAGCTTCCAGGGAGGCAAAGAGACCCAGTACTTC.